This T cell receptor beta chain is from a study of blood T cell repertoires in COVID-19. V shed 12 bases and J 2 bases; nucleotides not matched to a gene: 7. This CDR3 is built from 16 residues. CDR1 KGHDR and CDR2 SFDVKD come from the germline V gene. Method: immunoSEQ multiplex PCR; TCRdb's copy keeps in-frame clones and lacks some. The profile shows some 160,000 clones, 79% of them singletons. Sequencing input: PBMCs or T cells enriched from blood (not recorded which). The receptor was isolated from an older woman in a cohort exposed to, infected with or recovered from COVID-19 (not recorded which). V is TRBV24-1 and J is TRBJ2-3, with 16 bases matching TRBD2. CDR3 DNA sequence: TGTGCCGCTGGGACTAGCGGGAGGGGACTCACAGATACGCAGTATTTT. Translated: CAAGTSGRGLTDTQYF.